This TCR beta chain was retrieved from a study of cytomegalovirus exposure and HLA in healthy donors (dated by TCRdb to 2016 to 2017). About the investigation overall: An earlier analysis of 587 of the donors reported 276 Gb of sequence data and around 100 million unique TCR beta sequences obtained from about 179 million T cells. In a later genetic analysis, genome-wide SNP genotypes for about 65% of the roughly 700 donors were used, and that subset was treated as a discovery cohort. Around 300 gigabases of sequencing data and some 85 million unique TCR sequences were included in an early release covering around 600 HLA-typed donors. The study used immunosequencing to profile the T cell repertoires of more than 650 subjects and linked those repertoires to cytomegalovirus serostatus. Both class I and class II loci were covered by HLA typing, at four-digit resolution. Because of strong linkage in the cohort, 4 to 6 DR-DQ haplotypes were treated as single units for association and clustering. High-throughput TCR immunosequencing, statistical association of individual TCRs with disease status, and machine learning were combined to predict cytomegalovirus infection status. Among the roughly 380 genotyped donors, approximately 82% belonged to the genetic ancestry cluster associated with self-reported Caucasian donors. Every discovery cohort repertoire had been produced on one sequencing platform. Across under 500 genotyped donors of the cohort, an average of approximately 200,000 unique TCR beta nucleotide sequences per donor were sequenced, and 15% to 20% of those sequences were non-productive. In the later analysis, no new phenotypic data were used to find candidate immune exposures; instead, reliance was placed on TCR beta sequences and their occurrence across donors. A later analysis re-analyzed previously published TCR beta repertoires from 500 to 700 donors and added high-resolution HLA genotyping to study TCR occurrence patterns. A separate validation cohort of 100 to 150 different subjects was used in addition to the roughly 670-subject first cohort. Alongside the repertoire data, information on donor age, sex, ethnicity and CMV serostatus was compiled. In an earlier analysis of 587 of the donors, high-throughput TCR beta sequencing was used to judge whether each TCR beta V gene segment behaved as functional or pseudogenic. Typing coverage differed by locus: A, B, C, DRB1 and DQB1 were typed in roughly 620-630 donors, DQA1 in roughly 500, DPA1 in 600 to 610, and DPB1 in 400 to 490. The study aimed to test whether signatures of past pathogen exposure could be identified by cataloging public T cell receptors. Results and caveats for the whole study, not just this receptor: In vitro tests confirmed that a few of the cytomegalovirus-associated TCR beta chains recognize cytomegalovirus antigens. The earlier analysis of about 600 of the donors excluded 15 to 20 rarely observed V segments, including chromosome 9 orphons, because counts were too low. In a later genetic analysis, fewer N-insertions in productive TCRs were reported among donors in an Asian-associated ancestry cluster than the roughly 700-donor mean. A later analysis found that TCR association rates varied across HLA loci, with DRB1 alleles showing the most associated TCRs and HLA-C alleles the fewest. A further reported finding was that TCR beta sequences accurately predicted the HLA-A and HLA-B alleles for most subjects in the first cohort. Presence/absence analyses assumed roughly uniform sequencing depth across donors, an assumption that may not hold. In this cohort, only TCR beta chains were sequenced, and detectable features were limited by the absence of alpha or paired-chain data. Most TCR sequences were seen in very few donors, while some public TCRs were found in many individuals. Some IMGT-functional V segments, including TRBV6-2 and TRBV6-3, could not be told apart with the 87-base-pair reads, so those segments were excluded. A later analysis found that HLA-associated TCR beta chains were more clonally expanded and had lower generation probabilities than equally common non-associated chains. CMV serostatus was the only immune exposure information available for the cohort. A later genetic analysis associated a missense DCLRE1C variant with V-gene and J-gene trimming of TCR beta chains, and an independent cohort replicated the association. It was suggested by the authors that the approach could potentially be generalized to other disease states and immunological phenotypes. Specific HLA alleles were associated with 16,951 TCR beta sequences at a false discovery rate of 0.05 in a later analysis. Because HLA typing was unavailable for some donors at each locus, only the typed subset was used in association tests. Linkage disequilibrium might explain the correlated functional status among segregating V segments, but an unknown experimental factor could not be ruled out. In a later analysis, several top co-occurrence clusters were reported to appear linked to parvovirus B19, influenza, CMV and Epstein-Barr virus. An earlier analysis of roughly 570 of the donors showed that most TCR beta V segments appeared in productive rearrangements either about 90% or about 30% of the time, which broadly matched IMGT annotations. The classifier was reported to diagnose cytomegalovirus status with high specificity and sensitivity in both the original cohort and the validation cohort. When HLA alleles, especially DR and DQ, strongly co-occurred, attributing TCR associations to individual alleles was difficult. The sequencing pipeline was judged likely to have produced a cluster of highly shared sequence variants as a technical artifact. Most CMV-associated TCR beta chains appeared to be HLA-restricted in a later analysis, and the HLA associations seemed to be driven largely by CMV exposure. A total of 164 TCR beta chains were listed by the study as associated with cytomegalovirus.

The library was generated by the immunoSEQ multiplex PCR assay. For the multiplex PCR, a mixture combining 60 forward primers for TCR Vbeta segments and 13 reverse primers for TCR Jbeta segments was used. The CDR3 region of rearranged TCR beta genes was amplified from genomic DNA with a multiplex PCR assay. The Illumina HiSeq System was used to sequence the amplified TCR beta libraries as 87-base-pair reads. In the authors' own workflow: In a later analysis, approximately 74 million unique TCR beta chains were counted across the 500 to 850 repertoires, and approximately 11 million of these chains were shared by at least two donors. A nearest-neighbor algorithm error-corrected the raw reads and collapsed the reads into unique sequences, merging closely related sequences to remove PCR and sequencing errors. CDR3 sequences were aligned to IMGT reference sequences to assign V, D and J gene segments. Each retained sequence needed at least a six-nucleotide match to both a V gene segment and a J gene segment. A rearrangement counted as productive if the CDR3 had no stop codons and remained in frame with V and J, and every other rearrangement counted as non-productive. CDR3 was defined by IMGT convention, running from the second conserved V-encoded cysteine to the conserved J-encoded phenylalanine. Sequences without an unambiguous match to a single V gene segment were excluded from the earlier analysis of about 640 of the donors. An earlier analysis of a few hundred of the donors called V segments functional above 56.7% productive rearrangements and segregating when the between-donor standard deviation exceeded 5%. A statistical classification framework was developed to diagnose cytomegalovirus status using the catalog of TCR beta chain sequences. V and J gene assignment, in a later analysis, came from comparing TCR nucleotide sequences with IMGT/GENE-DB human TR gene sequences. In a later analysis, CDR3 sequences and most-parsimonious VDJ recombination scenarios were assigned using the TCRdist pipeline. In a later analysis, every TCR beta chain was defined by the combination of its CDR3 amino acid sequence and its V-gene family, and reads without a unique V-gene family were dropped. As a way to deal with suspected cross-contamination and a sequencing artifact, a later analysis dropped roughly 620 nucleotide sequences that were highly shared and had low generation probability. A later analysis calculated a clonal expansion index for each public chain from normalized within-repertoire ranks of inferred template counts. In a later analysis, generation probabilities were computed with a VDJ recombination model fitted to out-of-frame rearrangements, and the resulting probabilities were checked against IGoR. In a later analysis, hypergeometric tests were used to score TCR-TCR, TCR-HLA and TCR-CMV co-occurrence, with a repertoire-size bias correction applied to TCR pairs. False discovery rates were estimated in a later analysis by permuting HLA or CMV assignments 20 times. In a later analysis, co-occurring TCRs were grouped using DBSCAN, with TCRdist sequence similarity added in when clustering inside HLA-allele-positive subsets. For co-occurrence clustering, repertoires with fewer than 30,000 or more than 120,000 public chains were excluded, along with a handful of repertoires with anomalous nucleotide sharing. TCRdb mirrors the immuneACCESS table, restricted to in-frame sequences. Some clones are absent from its copies; in checked studies, under half trace to an unresolved V gene, and the reason for the others is unknown. V and J calls and clone size come straight from that table; D and trimming were deduced from the DNA. Recorded for this sample are 84,000 or so clones; 79% of them occurred a single time. The ten biggest clones cover approximately 3% of the sample.

The germline ends are 14 bases apart after V is trimmed by 0 bases and J by 2 bases. The CDR3 contains 16 residues, cysteine and phenylalanine counted. Only the CDR3 portion is preserved as DNA: 48 bases, with reading frame beginning at the first base. The germline V gene encodes CDR1 SGHDN and CDR2 FVKESK. As for this clone: This clone's antigen is unknown. No much larger clonotype is one base removed from it; base qualities were not supplied.

The cohort was made up of 500 to 850 healthy bone marrow donors. At the time of sampling, every cohort member was nominally healthy, though immune exposures that went unrecorded were likely present. The donor tested CMV seronegative and was one of the 352 seronegative cohort members. Every donor gave a peripheral blood sample, and the peripheral blood mononuclear cells from that sample were used for TCR beta sequencing. Genomic DNA extraction from the blood cell samples was performed with the Qiagen DNeasy Blood Extraction Kit. The specimen was PBMCs. The origin of this receptor is a man aged 30 to 45 in good health and CMV-seronegative. The V gene is TRBV14 and the J gene is TRBJ2-7, and possibly TRBD1, on 5 matching bases. The encoded CDR3 is CASSQDPGNIPYEQYF. The DNA reads TGTGCCAGCAGCCAAGACCCAGGGAATATTCCCTACGAGCAGTACTTC.